This T cell receptor (beta chain) is from a study of blood T cell repertoires in COVID-19. On the study more broadly: Researchers got acute and convalescent COVID-19 samples from the United States, Italy and Spain. T cells, B-cell-depleted T cells, or PBMCs supplied cDNA or gDNA.

Only a few counts were recorded for this clone. Original methodology: Scientists estimated how many nucleated cells there were by amplifying reference gene primers. Method: immunoSEQ multiplex PCR; TCRdb's copy keeps in-frame clones and lacks some. V, J and clone size are those of that table, while D and trimming were read from the DNA. The sample consists of roughly 280,000 clones, roughly 84% of them appearing once. Material: peripheral blood. The sequence was obtained from a man aged 60 to 75 with acute or convalescent COVID-19.

CDR3 amino acids: CASSYMGTKAREELFF. CDR3 nucleotide sequence: TGCGCCAGCAGTTATATGGGGACTAAGGCAAGGGAGGAGCTGTTTTTT. The V call is TRBV4-1, the J call TRBJ2-2, with 7 positions matching TRBD2. The CDR3 sequence is 16 residues long. After removal of 6 bases from V and 10 bases from J, the junction contained 17 bases not matched to a gene. Germline V gives CDR1 MGHRA, CDR2 YSYEKL.